This T cell receptor (beta chain) was recovered during a study of tumor-infiltrating lymphocytes in primary liver carcinoma. Study details: Men and women, 30 to 69 years of age, made up the patients. Notes on the study in general: Just around 8-25% of top clones spanned all five tumor regions.

Trimming stripped 8 bases from V and 5 bases from J, with 9 bases between. Germline lookup yields CDR1 SNHLY and CDR2 FYNNEI. This CDR3 contains 11 residues. A constant-region primer served to make TCR beta cDNA from about 500 ng total RNA. Three nested multiplex PCR rounds, a slightly modified ARM-PCR, produced the libraries for TCR beta. Each of the first two PCR rounds ran approximately 11 cycles with TRBV1-TRBV30 forward and C-beta reverse primers. MiXCR, applied by TCRdb to the multiplex PCR reads, yields one record per CDR3 protein. The sample records under 200,000 distinct CDR3 sequences, approximately 80% being singletons. The study co-extracted DNA and RNA from about 20-30 mg of unsorted bulk tissue. As for this clonotype: Its matching antigen is unknown. Because the CDR3 is missing its conserved closing phenylalanine or tryptophan, this is likely a read error.

The chain couples TRBV2 to TRBJ2-5; D gene unclear. This TCR was recovered from a man between 35 and 55 years old with primary liver carcinoma and hepatitis B virus infection. The material sequenced was tumor tissue from primary liver carcinoma. Here the CDR3 DNA reads TGTGCCAGCGGCGAGTACGAGACCCAGTACTTA. This gives the protein CASGEYETQYL.